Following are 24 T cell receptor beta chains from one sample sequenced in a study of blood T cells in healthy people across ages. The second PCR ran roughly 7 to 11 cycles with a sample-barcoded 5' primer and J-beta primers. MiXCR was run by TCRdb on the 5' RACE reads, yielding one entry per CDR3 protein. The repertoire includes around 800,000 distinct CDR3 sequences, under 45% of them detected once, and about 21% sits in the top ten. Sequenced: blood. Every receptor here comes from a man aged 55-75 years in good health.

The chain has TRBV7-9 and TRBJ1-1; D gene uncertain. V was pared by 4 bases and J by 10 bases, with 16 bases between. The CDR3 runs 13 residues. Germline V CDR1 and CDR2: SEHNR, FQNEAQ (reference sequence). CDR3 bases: TGTGCCAGCAGCTCTAGCATAGCGGAGGTAGCTTTCTTT. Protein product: CASSSSIAEVAFF.

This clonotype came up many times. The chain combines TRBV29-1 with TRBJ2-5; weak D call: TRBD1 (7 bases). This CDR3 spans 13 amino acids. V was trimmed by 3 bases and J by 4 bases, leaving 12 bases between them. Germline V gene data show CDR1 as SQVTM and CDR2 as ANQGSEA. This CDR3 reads CSVEEGAGETQYF. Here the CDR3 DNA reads TGCAGCGTTGAGGAGGGGGCGGGAGAGACCCAGTACTTC.

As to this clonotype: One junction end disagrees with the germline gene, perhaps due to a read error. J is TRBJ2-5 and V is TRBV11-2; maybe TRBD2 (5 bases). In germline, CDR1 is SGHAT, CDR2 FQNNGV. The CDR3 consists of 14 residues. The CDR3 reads CASSLDFQRETLYF. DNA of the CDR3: TGTGCCAGCAGCTTAGATTTTCAGAGGGAGACCCTGTACTTC.

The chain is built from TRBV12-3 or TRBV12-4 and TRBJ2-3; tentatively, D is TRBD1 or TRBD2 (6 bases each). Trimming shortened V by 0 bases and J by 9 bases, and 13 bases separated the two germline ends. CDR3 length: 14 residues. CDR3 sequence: CASSLAGGSRTQYF. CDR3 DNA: TGTGCCAGCAGTTTAGCGGGGGGCTCGCGGACGCAGTATTTT.

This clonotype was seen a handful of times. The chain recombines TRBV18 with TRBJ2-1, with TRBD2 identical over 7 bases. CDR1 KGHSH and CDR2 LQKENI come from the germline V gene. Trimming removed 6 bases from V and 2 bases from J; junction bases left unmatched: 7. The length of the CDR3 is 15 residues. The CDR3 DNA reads TGTGCCAGCTCCATCCTAGCGGCCCCCTACAATGAGCAGTTCTTC. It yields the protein CASSILAAPYNEQFF.

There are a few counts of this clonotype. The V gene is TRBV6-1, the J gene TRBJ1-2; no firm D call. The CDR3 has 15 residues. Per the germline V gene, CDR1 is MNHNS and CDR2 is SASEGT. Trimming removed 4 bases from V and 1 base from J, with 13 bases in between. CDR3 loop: CASSALVEVNYGYTF. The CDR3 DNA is TGTGCCAGCAGTGCGTTAGTGGAGGTTAACTATGGCTACACCTTC.

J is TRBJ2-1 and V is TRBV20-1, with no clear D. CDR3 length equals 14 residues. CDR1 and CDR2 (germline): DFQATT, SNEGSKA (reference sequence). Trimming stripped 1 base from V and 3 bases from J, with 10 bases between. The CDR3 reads CSARGSVGYNEQFF. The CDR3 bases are TGCAGTGCTAGAGGATCCGTAGGCTACAATGAGCAGTTCTTC.

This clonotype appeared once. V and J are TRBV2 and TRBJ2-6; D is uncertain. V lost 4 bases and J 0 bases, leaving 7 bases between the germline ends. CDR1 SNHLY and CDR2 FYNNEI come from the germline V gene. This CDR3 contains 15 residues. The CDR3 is CASSGTDSGANVLTF. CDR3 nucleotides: TGTGCCAGCAGTGGGACGGACTCTGGGGCCAACGTCCTGACTTTC.

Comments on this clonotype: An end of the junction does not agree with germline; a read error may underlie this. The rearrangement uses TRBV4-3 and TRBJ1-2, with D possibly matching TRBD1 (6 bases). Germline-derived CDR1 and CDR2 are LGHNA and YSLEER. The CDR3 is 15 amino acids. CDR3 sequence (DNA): TGCGCCGGCAGCCAAGGGACAAGCAGTGACTATGGCTACACCTTC. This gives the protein CAGSQGTSSDYGYTF.

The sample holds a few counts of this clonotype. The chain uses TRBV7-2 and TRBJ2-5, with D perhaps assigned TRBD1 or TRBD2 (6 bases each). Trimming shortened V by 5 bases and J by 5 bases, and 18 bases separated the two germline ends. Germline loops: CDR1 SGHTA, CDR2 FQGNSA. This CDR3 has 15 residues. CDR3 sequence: CASSAGTSRRETQYF. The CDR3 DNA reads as TGTGCCAGCAGCGCGGGGACAAGCCGAAGGGAGACCCAGTACTTC.

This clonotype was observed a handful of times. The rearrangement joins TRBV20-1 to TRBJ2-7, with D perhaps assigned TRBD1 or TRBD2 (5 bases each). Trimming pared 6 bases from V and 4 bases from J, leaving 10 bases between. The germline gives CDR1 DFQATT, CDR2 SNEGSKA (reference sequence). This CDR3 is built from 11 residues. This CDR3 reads CSAPWGYEQYF. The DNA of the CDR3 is TGCAGTGCCCCCTGGGGGTACGAGCAGTACTTC.

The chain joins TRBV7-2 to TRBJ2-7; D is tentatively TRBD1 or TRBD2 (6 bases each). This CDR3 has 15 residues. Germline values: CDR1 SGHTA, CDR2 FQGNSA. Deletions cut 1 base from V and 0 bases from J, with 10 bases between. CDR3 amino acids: CASSLEGGTSYEQYF. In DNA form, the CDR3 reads TGTGCCAGCAGCTTAGAAGGGGGGACCTCCTACGAGCAGTACTTC.

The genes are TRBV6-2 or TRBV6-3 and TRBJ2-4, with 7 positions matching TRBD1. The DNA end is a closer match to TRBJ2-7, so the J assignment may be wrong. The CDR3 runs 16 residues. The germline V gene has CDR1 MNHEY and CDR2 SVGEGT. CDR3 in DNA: TGTGTAAGCCGCCGAGGGACAGTACAGAACTTGTACGAGCAGTACTTC. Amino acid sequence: CVSRRGTVQNLYEQYF.

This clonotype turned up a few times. CDR3 sequence: CASSQHGLAGDLQTQYF. Written as DNA, the CDR3 is TGCGCCAGCAGCCAACATGGACTAGCGGGGGATTTGCAGACCCAGTACTTC. The V gene is TRBV4-1, the J gene TRBJ2-5, with TRBD2 identical over 13 bases. Germline V gives CDR1 MGHRA, CDR2 YSYEKL. There are 17 residues in the CDR3. J was trimmed by 6 bases and V by 2 bases; bases with no gene match: 9.

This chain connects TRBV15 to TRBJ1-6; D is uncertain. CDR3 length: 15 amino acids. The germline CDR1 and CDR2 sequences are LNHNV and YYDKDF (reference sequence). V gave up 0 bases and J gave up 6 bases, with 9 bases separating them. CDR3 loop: CATSRDSDGNSPLHF. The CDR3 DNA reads TGTGCCACCAGCAGAGATAGCGATGGTAATTCACCCCTCCACTTT.

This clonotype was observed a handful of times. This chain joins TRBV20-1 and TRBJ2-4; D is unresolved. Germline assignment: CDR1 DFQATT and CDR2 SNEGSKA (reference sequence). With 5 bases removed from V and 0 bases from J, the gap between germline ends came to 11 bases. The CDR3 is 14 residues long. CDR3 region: CSAEAELAKNIQYF. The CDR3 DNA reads TGCAGTGCTGAGGCGGAACTAGCCAAAAACATTCAGTACTTC.

CDR3: CASSEFGNEKLFF. The CDR3 DNA is TGTGCCAGCAGTGAATTTGGGAATGAAAAACTGTTTTTT. V is TRBV25-1 and J is TRBJ1-4; D not certain. CDR3 size: 13 residues. V lost 1 base to trimming and J lost 5 bases, with 5 bases between them. Germline V CDR1 and CDR2: MGHDK, SYGVNS. The entire variable domain, with the rest obtained from reference TRBV25-1 and TRBJ1-4, is as follows: EADIYQTPRYLVIGTGKKITLECSQTMGHDKMYWYQQDPGMELHLIHYSYGVNSTEKGDLSSESTVSRIRTEHFPLTLESARPSHTSQYLCASSEFGNEKLFFGSGTQLSVL.

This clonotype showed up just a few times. DNA for the CDR3: TGTGCCAGCAGCCGGCTGGCCCCAGTGATCCCCTACGAGCAGTACTTC. Translated: CASSRLAPVIPYEQYF. This chain uses TRBV7-2 with TRBJ2-7; no clear D. Germline CDR1 is SGHTA and CDR2 is FQGNSA. This CDR3 spans 16 amino acids. V lost 5 bases and J 2 bases, leaving 19 bases between the germline ends.

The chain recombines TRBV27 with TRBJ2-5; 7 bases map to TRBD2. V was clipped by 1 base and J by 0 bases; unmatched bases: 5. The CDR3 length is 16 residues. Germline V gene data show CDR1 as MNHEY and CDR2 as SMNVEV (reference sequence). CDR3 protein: CASSLWSAGDQETQYF. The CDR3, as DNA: TGTGCCAGCAGTTTATGGTCGGCGGGGGACCAAGAGACCCAGTACTTC.

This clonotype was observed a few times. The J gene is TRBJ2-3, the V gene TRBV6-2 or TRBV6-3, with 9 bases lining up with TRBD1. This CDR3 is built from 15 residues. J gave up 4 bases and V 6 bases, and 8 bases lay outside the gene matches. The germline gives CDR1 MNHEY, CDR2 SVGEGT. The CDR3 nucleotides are TGTGCCAGCAGACCCGGGACAGGGCGTCCAGATACGCAGTATTTT. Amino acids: CASRPGTGRPDTQYF.

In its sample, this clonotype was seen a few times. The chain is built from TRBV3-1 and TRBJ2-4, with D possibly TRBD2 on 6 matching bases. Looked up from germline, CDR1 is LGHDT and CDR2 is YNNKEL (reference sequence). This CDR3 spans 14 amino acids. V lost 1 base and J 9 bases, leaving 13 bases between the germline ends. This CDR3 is CASSQGGAQGIQYF. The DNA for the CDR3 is TGTGCCAGCAGCCAAGGCGGGGCCCAAGGCATTCAGTACTTC.

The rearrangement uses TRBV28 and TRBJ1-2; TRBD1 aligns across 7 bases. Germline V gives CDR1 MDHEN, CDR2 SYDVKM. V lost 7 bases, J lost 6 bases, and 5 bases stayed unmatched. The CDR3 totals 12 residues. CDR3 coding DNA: TGTGCCAGCAACCGGGACAGACATGGCTACACCTTC. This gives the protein CASNRDRHGYTF.

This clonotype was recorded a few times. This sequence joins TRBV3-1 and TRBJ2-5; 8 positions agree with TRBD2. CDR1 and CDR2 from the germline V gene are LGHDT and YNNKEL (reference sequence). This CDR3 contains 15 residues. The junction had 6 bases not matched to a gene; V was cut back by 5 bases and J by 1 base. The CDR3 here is CASSSRGAPQETQYF. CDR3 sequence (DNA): TGTGCCAGCAGCTCGCGGGGGGCACCCCAAGAGACCCAGTACTTC.

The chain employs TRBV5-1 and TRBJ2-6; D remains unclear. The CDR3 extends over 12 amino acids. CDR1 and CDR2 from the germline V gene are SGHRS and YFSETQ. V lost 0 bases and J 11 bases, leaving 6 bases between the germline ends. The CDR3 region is CASSLEAHVLTF. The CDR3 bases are TGCGCCAGCAGCTTGGAAGCTCACGTCCTGACTTTC.